The 4 T cell receptor beta chains presented below share a single source sample, sequenced in a study of T cells in Graves' hyperthyroidism and ophthalmopathy. RNA transcripts gave rise to amplified TCR beta CDR3 regions. First-round RT-PCR targeting the TCR CDR3 was performed with the HTBI primer set. TCRdb re-called the multiplex PCR reads with MiXCR, one entry per CDR3 protein. The sample records some 370,000 distinct CDR3 sequences, around an eighth being singletons. Sequences were obtained from blood. These TCRs come from a man in his fifties or sixties with Graves' ophthalmopathy.

There are many counts of this clonotype. V is TRBV12-3 or TRBV12-4 and J is TRBJ1-1; perhaps TRBD1 as D (5 bases). Trimming removed 2 bases from V and 6 bases from J, with 10 bases in between. The CDR3 is made up of 13 amino acids. CDR3 nucleotide sequence: TGTGCCAGCAGTTTACGTGCGGGGGCTGAAGCTTTCTTT. It is translated as CASSLRAGAEAFF.

The chain has TRBV28 and TRBJ1-1, with D possibly being TRBD1 (5 bases). The CDR3 is 17 residues long. The germline V gene has CDR1 MDHEN and CDR2 SYDVKM. V was pared by 8 bases and J by 4 bases, with 26 bases between. The CDR3 region is CASGRISGGIGGTEAFF. CDR3 nucleotides: TGTGCCAGCGGACGCATTTCGGGGGGAATCGGGGGCACTGAAGCTTTCTTT.

This clonotype was seen at least ten times. The J gene is TRBJ2-1, the V gene TRBV2; D tentatively reads TRBD1 or TRBD2 (6 bases each). The CDR3 consists of 16 residues. Germline CDR1 reads SNHLY; CDR2 reads FYNNEI. V dropped 7 bases and J dropped 6 bases, with 22 bases sitting between them. CDR3 DNA sequence: TGTGCCAGCACTTCAACGGGGGCGGGAAGTATCAATGAGCAGTTCTTC. This sequence encodes CASTSTGAGSINEQFF.

Concerning this clonotype itself: A clone one base away is much larger, so this may be a read error. This sequence joins TRBV6-2 or TRBV6-3 and TRBJ2-5; 7 nucleotides align to TRBD2. Germline CDR1 MNHEY, CDR2 SVGEGT. The CDR3 spans 17 residues. This chain's CDR3 is CASSISGPERREEAQYF. For the CDR3, the DNA is TGTGCCAGCAGCATTAGCGGGCCGGAGCGGAGGGAAGAGGCCCAGTACTTC.